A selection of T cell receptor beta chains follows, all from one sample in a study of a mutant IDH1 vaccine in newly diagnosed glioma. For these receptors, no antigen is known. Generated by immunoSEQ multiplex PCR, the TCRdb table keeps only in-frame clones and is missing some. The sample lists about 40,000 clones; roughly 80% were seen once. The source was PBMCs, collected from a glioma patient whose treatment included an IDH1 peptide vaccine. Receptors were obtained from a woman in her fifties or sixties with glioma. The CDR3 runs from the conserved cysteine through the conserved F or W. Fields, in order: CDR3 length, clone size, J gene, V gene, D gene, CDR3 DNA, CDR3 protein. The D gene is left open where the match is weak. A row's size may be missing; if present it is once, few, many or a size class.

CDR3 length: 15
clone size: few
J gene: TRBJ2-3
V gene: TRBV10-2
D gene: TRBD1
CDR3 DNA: TGCGCCAGCAGTTCGGGACAGCTTAGCACAGATACGCAGTATTTT
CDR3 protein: CASSSGQLSTDTQYF

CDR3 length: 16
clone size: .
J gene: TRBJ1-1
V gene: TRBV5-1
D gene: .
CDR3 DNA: TGCGCCAGCAGCTTGGAGATGGCCGAACGGAACACTGAAGCTTTCTTT
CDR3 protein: CASSLEMAERNTEAFF

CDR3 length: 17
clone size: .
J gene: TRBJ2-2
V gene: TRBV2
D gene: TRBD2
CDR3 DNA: TGTGCCAGCAGGGGACTAGGAGATATCTATCGGGCCGGGGAGCTGTTTTTT
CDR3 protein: CASRGLGDIYRAGELFF

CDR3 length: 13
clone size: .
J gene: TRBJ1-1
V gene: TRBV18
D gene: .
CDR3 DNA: TGTGCCAGCTCGAACAACAGGGTCTCTGAAGCTTTCTTT
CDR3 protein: CASSNNRVSEAFF

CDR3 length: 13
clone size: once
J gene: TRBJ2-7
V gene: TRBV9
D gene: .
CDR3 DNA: TGTGCCAGCAGCGTAGGCTCAGACTACGAGCAGTACTTC
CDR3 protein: CASSVGSDYEQYF

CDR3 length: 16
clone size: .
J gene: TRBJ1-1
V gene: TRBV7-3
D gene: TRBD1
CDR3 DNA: TGTGCCAGCAGCTCCAACGGACAGGGGGTGAACACTGAAGCTTTCTTT
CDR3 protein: CASSSNGQGVNTEAFF

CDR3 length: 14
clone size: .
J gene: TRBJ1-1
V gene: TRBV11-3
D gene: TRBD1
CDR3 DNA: TGTGCCAGCAGCCTGGGACAGGGGGGTACTGAAGCTTTCTTT
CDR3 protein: CASSLGQGGTEAFF

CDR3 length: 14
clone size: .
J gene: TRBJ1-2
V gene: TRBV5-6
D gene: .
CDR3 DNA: TGTGCCAGCAGCTTTGGGCAGGAAATCTATGGCTACACCTTC
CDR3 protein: CASSFGQEIYGYTF

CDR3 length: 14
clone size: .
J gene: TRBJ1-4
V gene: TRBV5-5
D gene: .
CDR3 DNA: TGTGCCAGCAGTTCGGGACAACTTAATGAAAAACTGTTTTTT
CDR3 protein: CASSSGQLNEKLFF

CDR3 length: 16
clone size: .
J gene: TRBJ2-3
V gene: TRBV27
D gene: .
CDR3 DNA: TGTGCCAGCACCGGGGACGCCCGGAGACCTACAGATACGCAGTATTTT
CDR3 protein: CASTGDARRPTDTQYF

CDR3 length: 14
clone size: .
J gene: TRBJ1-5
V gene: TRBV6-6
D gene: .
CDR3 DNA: TGTGCCAGCAGTCACCGACAGTTAAATCAGCCCCAGCATTTT
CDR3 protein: CASSHRQLNQPQHF

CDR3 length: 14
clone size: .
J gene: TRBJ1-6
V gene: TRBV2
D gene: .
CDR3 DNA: TGTGCCAGCAGTGATTATGAGCGGGAGTCACCCCTCCACTTT
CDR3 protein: CASSDYERESPLHF

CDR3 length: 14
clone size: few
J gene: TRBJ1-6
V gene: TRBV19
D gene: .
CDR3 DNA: TGTGCCAGCACGTATAACTCCTATAATTCACCCCTCCACTTT
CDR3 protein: CASTYNSYNSPLHF

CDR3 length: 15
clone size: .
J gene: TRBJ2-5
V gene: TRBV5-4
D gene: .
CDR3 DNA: TGTGCCAGCAGCTTGATTCCCAAGCCCCAAGAGACCCAGTACTTC
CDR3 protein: CASSLIPKPQETQYF

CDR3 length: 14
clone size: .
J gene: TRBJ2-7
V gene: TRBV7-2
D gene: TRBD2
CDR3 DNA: TGTGCCAGCAGTTCCGGGACTAGCGTTTCGCGCTGGTACTTC
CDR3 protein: CASSSGTSVSRWYF

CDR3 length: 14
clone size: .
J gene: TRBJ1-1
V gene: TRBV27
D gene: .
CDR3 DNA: TGTGCCAGCAGTTTAAGGGGGGAGAACACTGAAGCTTTCTTT
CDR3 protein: CASSLRGENTEAFF

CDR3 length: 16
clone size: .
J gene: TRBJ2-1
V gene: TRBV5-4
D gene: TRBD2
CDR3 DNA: TGTGCCAGCGAGAAGGATCTAGCGGGGGTGAACAATGAGCAGTTCTTC
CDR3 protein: CASEKDLAGVNNEQFF

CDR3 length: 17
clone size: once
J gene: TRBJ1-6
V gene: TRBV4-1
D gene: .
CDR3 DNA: TGCGCCAGCAGCCAAGGCTGGCCACAGCCGCCTGGATCACCCCTCCACTTT
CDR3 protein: CASSQGWPQPPGSPLHF

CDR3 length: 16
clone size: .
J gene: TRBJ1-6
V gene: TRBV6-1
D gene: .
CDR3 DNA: TGTGCCAGCAGTGAAATTGGGAACTCCTATAATTCACCCCTCCACTTT
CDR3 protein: CASSEIGNSYNSPLHF

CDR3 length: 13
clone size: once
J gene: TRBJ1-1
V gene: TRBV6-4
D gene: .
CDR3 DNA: TGTGCCAGCCGTACAGGACAAAACACTGAAGCTTTCTTT
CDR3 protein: CASRTGQNTEAFF

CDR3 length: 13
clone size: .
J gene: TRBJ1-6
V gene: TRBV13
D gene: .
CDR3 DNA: TGTGCCAGCGCGTCGGGGAGAAATTCACCCCTCCACTTT
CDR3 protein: CASASGRNSPLHF

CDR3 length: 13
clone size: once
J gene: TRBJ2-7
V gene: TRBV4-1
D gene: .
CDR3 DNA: TGCGCCAGCAGCCAAGTGGGAACACGCGAGCAGTACTTC
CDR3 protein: CASSQVGTREQYF

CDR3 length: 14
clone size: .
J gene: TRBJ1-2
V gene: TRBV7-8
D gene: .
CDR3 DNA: TGTGCCAGCAGCCACGACAGGATCCGGTATGGCTACACCTTC
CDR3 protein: CASSHDRIRYGYTF

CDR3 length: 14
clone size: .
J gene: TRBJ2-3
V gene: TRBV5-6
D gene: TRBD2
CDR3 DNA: TGTGCCAGCAGCTTTCGGGGGGGCGGAGATACGCAGTATTTT
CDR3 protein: CASSFRGGGDTQYF